Listed here are 13 T cell receptor beta chains from one sample, sequenced in a study of identical twins. MiXCR was run by TCRdb on the 5' RACE reads, yielding one entry per CDR3 protein. Of some 300,000 distinct CDR3 sequences detected, roughly an eighth appear once; the ten largest clones hold approximately 7.6%. The same data also contributed to another study, on yellow fever vaccine responses in identical twins.

The source material was CD8+ T cells sorted from blood. These receptors all stem from a woman aged 18-29 years in good health.

Of note for this clonotype: Possible read error: a much larger clone is one base away. The chain joins TRBV5-1 to TRBJ1-2; D is undetermined. This CDR3 has 14 residues. Germline assignment: CDR1 SGHRS and CDR2 YFSETQ. The CDR3 bases are TGCGTCAGCAGCTTGTACGTGCGTGTCGGTGGCTACACCTTC. Amino acid sequence: CVSSLYVRVGGYTF.

In its sample, this clonotype was seen many times. The gene calls are TRBV3-1 and TRBJ2-5, with a possible D match to TRBD2 (5 bases). The CDR3 has 14 residues. Germline loops: CDR1 LGHDT, CDR2 YNNKEL (reference sequence). Trimming shortened V by 1 base and J by 0 bases, and 6 bases separated the two germline ends. CDR3: CASSQVSDQETQYF. DNA of the CDR3: TGTGCCAGCAGCCAAGTTAGCGACCAAGAGACCCAGTACTTC.

The table lists this clonotype with many counts. The V gene is TRBV15, the J gene TRBJ2-3; 9 nucleotides agree with TRBD1. The V segment lost 0 bases and the J segment 1 base; nucleotides outside the gene matches: 5. The CDR3 runs 17 residues. Germline V CDR1 and CDR2: LNHNV, YYDKDF (reference sequence). This CDR3 is CATSREGQGLGTDTQYF. CDR3 in DNA: TGTGCCACCAGCAGAGAAGGACAGGGGTTGGGCACAGATACGCAGTATTTT.

The rearrangement uses TRBV2 and TRBJ2-1; D not certain. The germline V gene has CDR1 SNHLY and CDR2 FYNNEI. The CDR3 runs to 11 residues. V was clipped by 6 bases and J by 8 bases, with 8 bases between them. The CDR3 reads CASSKMDEQFF. DNA for the CDR3: TGTGCCAGCAGCAAGATGGATGAGCAGTTCTTC.

The rearrangement uses TRBV5-6 and TRBJ1-1; unclear D gene. Germline values: CDR1 SGHDT, CDR2 YYEEEE. The V gene lost 6 bases and the J gene lost 0 bases, with 12 bases spanning the gap. The CDR3 is 14 residues long. This CDR3 is CASTAGGMNTEAFF. CDR3 nucleotide sequence: TGTGCCAGCACCGCGGGCGGCATGAACACTGAAGCTTTCTTT.

CDR3 DNA: TGCGCCAGCAGCTTGGAGGGGACAGGGTTCAATGAGCAGTTCTTC. Translated, it gives CASSLEGTGFNEQFF. The rearrangement links TRBV5-1 to TRBJ2-1, with TRBD1 matching over 9 bases. CDR1 SGHRS and CDR2 YFSETQ come from the germline V gene. J gave up 6 bases and V 0 bases, and 4 bases lay outside the gene matches. CDR3 length: 15 amino acids. Filled out from reference TRBV5-1 and TRBJ2-1, the complete variable domain reads KAGVTQTPRYLIKTRGQQVTLSCSPISGHRSVSWYQQTPGQGLQFLFEYFSETQRNKGNFPGRFSGRQFSNSRSEMNVSTLELGDSALYLCASSLEGTGFNEQFFGPGTRLTVL.

This chain connects TRBV3-1 to TRBJ2-2; 11 nucleotides align to TRBD1. Looked up from germline, CDR1 is LGHDT and CDR2 is YNNKEL (reference sequence). The CDR3 is 15 residues long. V lost 8 bases, J lost 2 bases, and 4 bases stayed unmatched. The CDR3 DNA sequence: TGTGCCAGCGAAAGGACAGGGGGCAACACCGGGGAGCTGTTTTTT. It codes for CASERTGGNTGELFF.

V is TRBV5-1 and J is TRBJ2-1, with TRBD2 identical over 7 bases. The germline gives CDR1 SGHRS, CDR2 YFSETQ. This CDR3 region has 14 residues. The V and J ends lost 1 base and 3 bases, in that order; junction bases with no gene match: 1. CDR3 in amino acids: CASSLSSGYNEQFF. For the CDR3, the DNA is TGCGCCAGCAGCTTGTCTAGCGGCTACAATGAGCAGTTCTTC.

This clonotype has more than one count but fewer than ten. The chain recombines TRBV7-6 with TRBJ2-7; tentatively, D is TRBD1 (7 bases). Trimming removed 2 bases at V and 4 bases at J, with 24 bases between. CDR1 is SGHVS, CDR2 FNYEAQ, per germline. This CDR3 has 18 amino acids. This CDR3 reads CASSLMPRVGGTDYEQYV. The CDR3 DNA sequence: TGTGCCAGCAGCTTAATGCCCCGTGTAGGAGGGACAGATTACGAGCAGTACGTC.

In this sample, this clonotype turned up a few times. The chain joins TRBV7-9 to TRBJ2-2; D might be TRBD1 (5 bases). Germline V gives CDR1 SEHNR, CDR2 FQNEAQ (reference sequence). The CDR3 loop spans 13 amino acids. The ends were cut back, 5 bases at V and 6 bases at J, with 10 bases in the middle. CDR3 amino acids: CASSPTVAGELFF. The CDR3, as DNA: TGTGCCAGCAGCCCGACAGTTGCCGGGGAGCTGTTTTTT.

V gene TRBV19 combines with J gene TRBJ2-2; TRBD1 is a possible D gene (5 bases). Between the trimmed V and J ends, which lost 5 bases and 3 bases, there was a span of 13 bases. Germline V lookup: CDR1 LNHDA, CDR2 SQIVND (reference sequence). This CDR3 has 15 residues. In DNA form, the CDR3 reads TGTGCCAGTAGTTTCGGGCAGGGCGACACCGGGGAGCTGTTTTTT. Its protein is CASSFGQGDTGELFF.

As regards this clonotype: The junction differs from germline at one of its ends, possibly a read error. CDR3 DNA sequence: TGTGCCAGCCGTTTTAGCGGGGACTACGAGCAGTACTTC. As protein: CASRFSGDYEQYF. The chain recombines TRBV27 with TRBJ2-7; 8 bases line up with TRBD2. The CDR3 consists of 13 residues. The germline CDR1 and CDR2 sequences are MNHEY and SMNVEV (reference sequence).

The rearrangement joins TRBV15 to TRBJ2-7, with TRBD2 as a possible D gene (7 bases). This CDR3 region has 16 residues. Deletions cut 5 bases from V and 3 bases from J, with 20 bases between. Germline-derived CDR1 and CDR2 are LNHNV and YYDKDF (reference sequence). CDR3 in DNA: TGTGCCACCAGCCCTGGGGGGGGGCTACTCGACTACGAGCAGTACTTC. Protein product: CATSPGGGLLDYEQYF.